This TCR beta chain came from a study of cytomegalovirus exposure and HLA in healthy donors. General observations from the study: A reported reduction in N-insertions relative to the approximately 600-donor mean was seen in an Asian-associated ancestry cluster in a later analysis. Researchers reported in a later analysis that common viral pathogens appeared linked to several top clusters.

The PCR contained 60 Vbeta and 13 Jbeta primers. Sequencing was performed with immunoSEQ multiplex PCR; in TCRdb, only in-frame clones are kept and a portion is missing. Among approximately 140,000 clones listed, approximately 60% were seen once. Germline V CDR1 and CDR2: SGHTA, FQGNSA. V was shortened by 3 bases and J by 7 bases, with 12 bases between the two germline ends. The CDR3 runs 13 residues. As to this clone: Its cognate antigen is unknown.

The sequencing sample was made of PBMCs. This TCR derives from a woman aged 60 to 75 in good health and CMV-seropositive. This chain connects TRBV7-2 to TRBJ2-5, with TRBD2 as a possible D gene (6 bases). CDR3 sequence reads: CASSFGGRGTQYF. The CDR3 DNA follows: TGTGCCAGCAGCTTTGGGGGGAGAGGGACCCAGTACTTC.